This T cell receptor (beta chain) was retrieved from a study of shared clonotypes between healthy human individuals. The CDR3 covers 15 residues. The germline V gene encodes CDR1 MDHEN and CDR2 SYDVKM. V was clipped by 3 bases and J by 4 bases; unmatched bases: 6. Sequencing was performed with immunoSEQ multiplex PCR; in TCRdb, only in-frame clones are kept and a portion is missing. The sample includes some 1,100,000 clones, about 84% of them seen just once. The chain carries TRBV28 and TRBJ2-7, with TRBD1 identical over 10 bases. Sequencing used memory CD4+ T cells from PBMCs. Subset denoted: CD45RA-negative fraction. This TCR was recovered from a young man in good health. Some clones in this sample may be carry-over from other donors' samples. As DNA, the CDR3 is TGTGCCAGCAGTTTTTGGGGACAGGGGAAGTACGAGCAGTACTTC. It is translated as CASSFWGQGKYEQYF.